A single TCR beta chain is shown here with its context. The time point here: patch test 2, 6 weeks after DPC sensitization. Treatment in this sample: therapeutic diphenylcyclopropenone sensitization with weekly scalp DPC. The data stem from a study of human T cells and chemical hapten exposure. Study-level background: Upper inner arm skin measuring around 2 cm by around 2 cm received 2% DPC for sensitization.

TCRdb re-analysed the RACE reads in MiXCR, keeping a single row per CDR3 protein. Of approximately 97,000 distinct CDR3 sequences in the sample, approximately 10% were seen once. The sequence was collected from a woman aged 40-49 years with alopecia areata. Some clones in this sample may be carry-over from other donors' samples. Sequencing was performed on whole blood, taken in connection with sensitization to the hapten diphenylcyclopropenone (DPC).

The CDR3 loop reads CASSPGTGTPNYGYTF. CDR3 DNA: TGTGCCAGCAGCCCCGGGACAGGCACGCCGAACTATGGCTACACCTTC. V usage is TRBV7-2 and J usage is TRBJ1-2; 8 bases align to TRBD1. The CDR3 sequence is 16 residues long. The ends lost 5 bases at V and 2 bases at J; junction bases unmatched: 10. Germline CDR1 is SGHTA and CDR2 is FQGNSA.